This is a list of T cell receptor beta chains from one sample in a study of T cells in Graves' hyperthyroidism and ophthalmopathy. Each CDR3 protein gets one entry after TCRdb re-called the multiplex PCR reads with MiXCR. The profile shows hundreds of thousands of distinct CDR3 sequences, about 14% of them singletons. Sequencing used blood. The origin of the receptors is a woman between 45 and 60 years old with Graves' ophthalmopathy. Each CDR3 is given with its conserved first and last residue. D genes are given only for firm matches. Clone size is shown for a subset of rows, as once, few, many or a class of expanded clone.

v_call: TRBV9
j_call: TRBJ2-2
d_call: -
clone_size: -
cdr3_aa: CASSLIDRTNTGELFF
cdr3_nt: TGTGCCAGCAGCCTAATTGACAGGACGAACACCGGGGAGCTGTTTTTT

v_call: TRBV11-3
j_call: TRBJ2-3
d_call: -
clone_size: -
cdr3_aa: CASSSPQRGTDTQYF
cdr3_nt: TGTGCCAGCAGCTCGCCCCAGAGGGGCACAGATACGCAGTATTTT

v_call: TRBV5-8
j_call: TRBJ1-4
d_call: -
clone_size: few
cdr3_aa: CASSLAGRRGQKLFF
cdr3_nt: TGTGCCAGCAGCTTGGCAGGGAGACGAGGTCAAAAACTGTTTTTT

v_call: TRBV24-1
j_call: TRBJ2-2
d_call: TRBD2
clone_size: -
cdr3_aa: CATSDSSGSPNTGELFF
cdr3_nt: TGTGCCACCAGTGACTCTAGCGGGAGCCCGAACACCGGGGAGCTGTTTTTT

v_call: TRBV9
j_call: TRBJ2-1
d_call: TRBD2
clone_size: -
cdr3_aa: CASSVGTSGHNEQFF
cdr3_nt: TGTGCCAGCAGCGTAGGCACTAGCGGGCACAATGAGCAGTTCTTC

v_call: TRBV10-2
j_call: TRBJ1-1
d_call: -
clone_size: -
cdr3_aa: CASRRAGDMGTEAFF
cdr3_nt: TGCGCCAGCAGACGGGCAGGGGACATGGGCACTGAAGCTTTCTTT

v_call: TRBV29-1
j_call: TRBJ2-1
d_call: TRBD2
clone_size: few
cdr3_aa: CSAIAGGLPYNEQFF
cdr3_nt: TGCAGCGCAATAGCGGGAGGTCTACCCTACAATGAGCAGTTCTTC

v_call: TRBV10-3
j_call: TRBJ2-7
d_call: TRBD2
clone_size: -
cdr3_aa: CAISELIAGGLYEQYF
cdr3_nt: TGTGCCATCAGTGAGCTGATAGCGGGAGGACTCTACGAGCAGTACTTC

v_call: TRBV7-8
j_call: TRBJ2-3
d_call: -
clone_size: many
cdr3_aa: CASSLATYTDTQYF
cdr3_nt: TGTGCCAGCAGCTTAGCGACATACACAGATACGCAGTATTTT

v_call: TRBV13
j_call: TRBJ2-2
d_call: TRBD2
clone_size: -
cdr3_aa: CASSLTSGRSDGELFF
cdr3_nt: TGTGCCAGCAGCTTAACTAGCGGGAGATCTGACGGGGAGCTGTTTTTT